Below are 18 T cell receptor beta chains sequenced from a single sample in a study of cytomegalovirus exposure and HLA in healthy donors. PCR amplification relied on 60 Vbeta primers (plus 13 Jbeta primers). Clones were read by immunoSEQ multiplex PCR, and TCRdb kept only the in-frame ones, dropping some. Found here are some 170,000 clones, 70% to 80% of them singletons; the top ten hold 4.3%. Source material: PBMCs. These TCRs come from a man aged 40-50 years in good health and CMV-seronegative.

V is TRBV7-9 and J is TRBJ1-5; TRBD1 might be the D (5 bases). This CDR3 contains 13 residues. Looked up from germline, CDR1 is SEHNR and CDR2 is FQNEAQ (reference sequence). The V end was cut by 6 bases, the J end by 6 bases, with 12 bases between. The CDR3 region is CASSEGLGQPQHF. CDR3 DNA: TGTGCCAGCAGTGAGGGACTCGGTCAGCCCCAGCATTTT.

V and J are TRBV6-1 and TRBJ2-1; D call uncertain. Looked up from germline, CDR1 is MNHNS and CDR2 is SASEGT. CDR3 length equals 13 residues. V lost 3 bases and J lost 9, with 12 bases in between. CDR3 region: CASSDPPLGEQFF. CDR3 nucleotide sequence: TGTGCCAGCAGTGATCCCCCGCTCGGTGAGCAGTTCTTC.

The chain links TRBV19 to TRBJ2-6; TRBD1 might be the D (5 bases). CDR3 length: 15 residues. Trimming cost V 5 bases and J 0 bases, with 8 bases left between them. Germline CDR1 reads LNHDA; CDR2 reads SQIVND (reference sequence). This chain's CDR3 is CASSPGPSGANVLTF. The CDR3 region has the DNA TGTGCCAGTAGTCCAGGGCCCTCTGGGGCCAACGTCCTGACTTTC.

The rearrangement uses TRBV10-3 and TRBJ2-5, with 10 positions matching TRBD2. The end of the DNA fits TRBJ2-7 better, so the J call may be wrong. The CDR3 consists of 16 residues. Germline V gives CDR1 ENHRY, CDR2 SYGVKD. CDR3 in amino acids: CAISAGPSGGSYEQYF. The CDR3 DNA reads TGTGCCATCAGTGCGGGGCCTAGCGGGGGATCCTACGAGCAGTACTTC.

The chain employs TRBV18 and TRBJ1-2; the D gene is possibly TRBD1 (5 bases). Germline CDR1 is KGHSH and CDR2 is LQKENI. The V gene lost 0 bases and the J gene lost 6 bases, with 14 bases spanning the gap. This CDR3 has 15 amino acids. CDR3 sequence: CASSPPMGLVNGYTF. The CDR3 DNA reads as TGTGCCAGCTCACCACCGATGGGGCTTGTAAATGGCTACACCTTC.

V is TRBV7-6 and J is TRBJ2-2; 11 bases line up with TRBD2. Germline V gives CDR1 SGHVS, CDR2 FNYEAQ. Losses at the gene ends were 1 base for V and 5 bases for J; bases not matched to a gene: 3. This CDR3 has 16 residues. The CDR3 here is CASSLVAGGHTGELFF. In DNA form, the CDR3 reads TGTGCCAGCAGCTTAGTAGCGGGGGGGCATACCGGGGAGCTGTTTTTT.

This clone occurred a few times. This sequence joins TRBV5-6 and TRBJ2-2; TRBD1 agrees at 7 bases. CDR1 and CDR2 (germline): SGHDT, YYEEEE. The V gene end was trimmed by 2 bases and the J gene end by 5 bases; junction bases not matched to a gene: 9. This CDR3 is 16 amino acids long. The CDR3: CASSFGLSGGTGELFF. The CDR3 bases are TGTGCCAGCAGCTTCGGACTCTCAGGGGGAACCGGGGAGCTGTTTTTT.

The V and J genes are TRBV5-4 and TRBJ1-2; no clear D gene. The V gene lost 6 bases and the J gene lost 3 bases, with 12 bases spanning the gap. The germline gives CDR1 SGHNT, CDR2 YYREEE (reference sequence). This CDR3 has 13 residues. The CDR3 region has the DNA TGTGCCAGCACCGACATAGGCTACTATGGCTACACCTTC. The encoded protein is CASTDIGYYGYTF.

Written as DNA, the CDR3 is TGTGCCAGCAGCACGACCGGGACTACGACGCATACGCAGTATTTT. Its protein product is CASSTTGTTTHTQYF. The chain recombines TRBV7-2 with TRBJ2-3; 7 bases are a match to TRBD2. Germline CDR1 and CDR2: SGHTA and FQGNSA. The CDR3 has 15 amino acids. Germline trimming cut 5 bases from V and 7 bases from J; bases unmatched to any gene: 12.

This chain uses TRBV11-2 with TRBJ1-2, with D possibly being TRBD1 (5 bases). The V gene lost 6 bases and the J gene lost 2 bases, with 10 bases spanning the gap. Looked up from germline, CDR1 is SGHAT and CDR2 is FQNNGV. The CDR3 spans 13 residues. CDR3 amino acids: CASRSGLNYGYTF. The CDR3 DNA reads TGTGCCAGCAGGTCAGGGTTAAACTATGGCTACACCTTC.

This clone came up once. The J gene is TRBJ1-2, the V gene TRBV6-5, with 7 bases identical to TRBD1. V trimming: 4 bases; J trimming: 4 bases; junction bases outside the gene matches: 12. The CDR3 covers 16 residues. Germline loops: CDR1 MNHEY, CDR2 SVGAGI. CDR3 sequence reads: CASSFVSRGAVYGYTF. The CDR3 DNA reads as TGTGCCAGCAGTTTCGTCTCCAGGGGGGCTGTCTATGGCTACACCTTC.

The V gene is TRBV9, the J gene TRBJ2-3, with 10 bases matching TRBD2. In germline, CDR1 is SGDLS, CDR2 YYNGEE. The ends lost 4 bases at V and 2 bases at J; junction bases unmatched: 4. The CDR3 has 15 amino acids. The CDR3, as DNA: TGTGCCAGCAGCCCAGGACTAGCGGTCACAGATACGCAGTATTTT. It translates to CASSPGLAVTDTQYF.

This chain connects TRBV4-1 to TRBJ2-7; 10 bases fit TRBD1. The CDR3 runs 15 residues. Losses at the gene ends were 4 bases for V and 2 bases for J; bases not matched to a gene: 5. Germline V gene lookup returns CDR1 MGHRA and CDR2 YSYEKL. The CDR3 nucleotides are TGCGCCAGCAGCCGCGGGACAGGGGAGGCCTACGAGCAGTACTTC. This codes for CASSRGTGEAYEQYF.

In its sample, this clone was seen once. The rearrangement joins TRBV19 to TRBJ1-1; D is possibly TRBD1 (5 bases). V lost 8 bases and J lost 0, with 13 bases in between. Germline V CDR1 and CDR2: LNHDA, SQIVND (reference sequence). The CDR3 spans 14 residues. CDR3 DNA sequence: TGTGCCAGTGCGCGGGGGGAACTGAACACTGAAGCTTTCTTT. This translates into CASARGELNTEAFF.

CDR3 region: CASMRARGGYEQYF. For the CDR3, the DNA is TGTGCCAGCATGAGGGCCCGGGGGGGATACGAGCAGTACTTC. This sequence joins TRBV2 and TRBJ2-7, with TRBD2 matching 8 bases. The CDR3 is 14 residues long. Trimming took 7 bases from V and 4 from J; bases not matched to a gene: 9. Germline CDR1 and CDR2: SNHLY and FYNNEI.

This clone was detected a few times. The V and J genes are TRBV11-3 and TRBJ2-2, with 13 bases lining up with TRBD2. The junction had 3 bases not matched to a gene; V was cut back by 5 bases and J by 3 bases. CDR3 size: 16 residues. Germline-derived CDR1 and CDR2 are SGHNT and YENEEA. CDR3 region: CASSHGLAGDTGELFF. The CDR3 nucleotides are TGTGCCAGCAGCCACGGACTAGCGGGGGACACCGGGGAGCTGTTTTTT.

This chain links TRBV6-5 with TRBJ2-7, with a weak D call TRBD2 (6 bases). Germline loops: CDR1 MNHEY, CDR2 SVGAGI. This CDR3 spans 14 amino acids. The germline V and J ends were trimmed by 7 bases and 2 bases, with 15 bases remaining between them. The CDR3 sequence is CASKRGVGAYEQYF. CDR3 in DNA: TGTGCCAGCAAACGCGGGGTAGGTGCCTACGAGCAGTACTTC.

V gene TRBV4-1 combines with J gene TRBJ2-5; the match to TRBD2 covers 9 bases. This CDR3 contains 17 residues. Germline lookup yields CDR1 MGHRA and CDR2 YSYEKL. V lost 1 base and J lost 4; bases outside the gene matches: 10. The CDR3 DNA follows: TGCGCCAGCAGCCAAGCCTCGGCGGGGGGGACCTTAGAGACCCAGTACTTC. This sequence encodes CASSQASAGGTLETQYF.